This entry lists 10 T cell receptor beta chains sequenced from one sample in a study of low-dose radiotherapy and immunotherapy resistance in tumors. Primers targeting TRAV and TRBV primed first-strand cDNA, covering alpha and beta chains. The TCRs were subjected to amplification over 20 PCR cycles employing a constant-region primer in conjunction with a V-primer adapter. TCRdb ran MiXCR on the reads and lists one entry per CDR3 protein. Here the sample spans 9,500 to 10,000 distinct CDR3 sequences, approximately 77% being singletons. These receptors came from a human donor with advanced metastatic prostate, ovarian, gallbladder or colorectal cancer (not recorded which). This table probably holds off-target reads from a library built for another chain.

This chain uses TRBV5-4 with TRBJ2-5, with 7 bases lining up with TRBD1. Germline lookup yields CDR1 SGHNT and CDR2 YYREEE (reference sequence). The CDR3 contains 15 residues. Germline trimming cut 4 bases from V and 5 bases from J; bases unmatched to any gene: 11. The CDR3 bases are TGTGCCAGCAGCCGGGACAGCAGCGGTCCGGAGACCCAGTACTTC. It encodes CASSRDSSGPETQYF.

This clonotype was seen once. This chain links TRBV19 with TRBJ2-5; D unclear. The CDR3 runs 13 residues. Germline CDR1 reads LNHDA; CDR2 reads SQIVND (reference sequence). Between the trimmed V and J ends, which lost 1 base and 2 bases, there was a span of 5 bases. The CDR3 sequence: CASSIASQETQYF. CDR3 nucleotide sequence: TGTGCCAGTAGTATAGCCTCTCAAGAGACCCAGTACTTC.

This chain links TRBV19 with TRBJ2-2; D is possibly TRBD1 (5 bases). Trimming stripped 0 bases from V and 4 bases from J, with 9 bases between. The germline gives CDR1 LNHDA, CDR2 SQIVND (reference sequence). This CDR3 has 15 amino acids. As DNA, the CDR3 is TGTGCCAGTAGTATAGATTGGACATCCACCGGGGAGCTGTTTTTT. This translates into CASSIDWTSTGELFF.

In its sample, this clonotype was seen once. This chain connects TRBV15 to TRBJ1-1, with D perhaps TRBD1 (6 bases). The CDR3 is made up of 15 amino acids. Germline V CDR1 and CDR2: LNHNV, YYDKDF (reference sequence). V shed 4 bases and J shed 4 bases, with 16 bases lying between them. CDR3: CATSIYRDLGTEAFF. The CDR3 DNA reads TGTGCCACCAGCATCTACAGGGACCTGGGCACTGAAGCTTTCTTT.

The V call is TRBV29-1, the J call TRBJ2-7, with 7 bases matching TRBD2. V lost 6 bases and J lost 2; bases outside the gene matches: 13. Germline CDR1 is SQVTM and CDR2 is ANQGSEA. The CDR3 is made up of 15 amino acids. This CDR3 is CSVGCPGRSPYEQYF. The CDR3 DNA sequence: TGCAGCGTCGGCTGCCCCGGGAGGAGCCCCTACGAGCAGTACTTC.

This clonotype was recorded a few times. V is TRBV5-1 and J is TRBJ2-2; 8 bases align to TRBD2. J gave up 0 bases and V 2 bases, and 3 bases lay outside the gene matches. The CDR3 has 16 residues. From germline, CDR1 is SGHRS and CDR2 YFSETQ. The CDR3 DNA follows: TGCGCCAGCAGCTTTACTAGCGGAGCGAACACCGGGGAGCTGTTTTTT. Its translation: CASSFTSGANTGELFF.

The chain has TRBV15 and TRBJ2-2; D may be TRBD1 (6 bases). Germline loops: CDR1 LNHNV, CDR2 YYDKDF (reference sequence). V gave up 4 bases and J gave up 3 bases, with 12 bases separating them. There are 15 residues in the CDR3. The CDR3 DNA follows: TGTGCCACCAGCAAGGTGGACAGATACACCGGGGAGCTGTTTTTT. Translating it yields CATSKVDRYTGELFF.

The chain couples TRBV27 to TRBJ2-7; 11 bases line up with TRBD2. J was trimmed by 1 base and V by 10 bases; bases with no gene match: 9. The V gene's germline CDR1 is MNHEY and CDR2 SMNVEV (reference sequence). This CDR3 has 15 amino acids. The CDR3 is CATRTSGSISYEQYF. In DNA, the CDR3 is TGTGCCACCCGCACTAGCGGGAGTATATCCTACGAGCAGTACTTC.

The gene calls are TRBV10-3 and TRBJ2-3; 9 positions agree with TRBD2. V lost 4 bases and J lost 1; bases outside the gene matches: 3. This CDR3 comprises 15 residues. CDR1 and CDR2 (germline): ENHRY, SYGVKD. CDR3 amino acids: CAISAQREGTDTQYF. The DNA of the CDR3 is TGTGCCATCAGTGCCCAGCGGGAGGGCACAGATACGCAGTATTTT.

This clonotype was recorded a few times. This chain links TRBV28 with TRBJ2-7, with 7 bases identical to TRBD1. After removal of 6 bases from V and 2 bases from J, the junction contained 10 bases not matched to a gene. Germline-derived CDR1 and CDR2 are MDHEN and SYDVKM. The CDR3 length is 15 residues. The CDR3: CASSPLRDSAYEQYF. The CDR3 nucleotides read TGTGCCAGCAGCCCACTCCGGGACAGTGCCTACGAGCAGTACTTC.